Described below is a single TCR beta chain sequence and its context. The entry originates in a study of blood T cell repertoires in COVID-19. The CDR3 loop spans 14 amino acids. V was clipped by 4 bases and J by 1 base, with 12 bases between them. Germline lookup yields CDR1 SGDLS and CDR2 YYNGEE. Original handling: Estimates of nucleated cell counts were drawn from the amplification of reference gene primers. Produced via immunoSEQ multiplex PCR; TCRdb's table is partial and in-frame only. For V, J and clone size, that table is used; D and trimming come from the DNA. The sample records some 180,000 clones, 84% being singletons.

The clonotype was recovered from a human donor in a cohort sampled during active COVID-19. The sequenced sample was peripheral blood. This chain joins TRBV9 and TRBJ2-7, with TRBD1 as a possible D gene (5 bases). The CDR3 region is CASSSSTESYEQYF. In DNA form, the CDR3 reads TGTGCCAGCAGCTCCTCGACAGAATCCTACGAGCAGTACTTC.